This T cell receptor (beta chain) was recorded in a study of blood T cells in healthy people across ages. This CDR3 is 12 amino acids long. CDR1 MDHEN and CDR2 SYDVKM come from the germline V gene. Trimming cost V 3 bases and J 4 bases, with 7 bases left between them. For the second PCR, which ran for about 6 to 12 cycles, a sample-barcoded 5' primer and a J-beta primer mix were used. One entry per CDR3 protein, called by TCRdb with MiXCR from the 5' RACE reads. The sample carries over 700,000 distinct CDR3 sequences, roughly 25% recorded once. These data were likewise used in another study, on T cells of mothers and their children.

V usage is TRBV28 and J usage is TRBJ2-7; D is unresolved. The origin of this receptor is a boy aged 5-17 years in good health. Source material: blood. The CDR3 reads CASSFPRYEQYF. The DNA of the CDR3 is TGTGCCAGCAGTTTTCCTCGATACGAGCAGTACTTC.